These 31 T cell receptor beta chains originate from one sample sequenced in a study of blood T cell dynamics during melanoma immunotherapy. The time point denotes: week 3, after first cycle of checkpoint inhibitor. TCRdb's table, derived via immunoSEQ multiplex PCR, lists solely in-frame clones and lacks some. Of roughly 29,000 clones in the sample, approximately 80% were seen once. The sequencing here drew on blood, taken from a patient treated with checkpoint blockade. These receptors were taken from a human donor with melanoma.

This chain joins TRBV9 and TRBJ2-7, with TRBD2 identical over 7 bases. The last part of the DNA fits TRBJ2-1 better; the J call may be wrong. This CDR3 is built from 14 residues. CDR1 is SGDLS, CDR2 YYNGEE, per germline. In nucleotides, the CDR3 is TGTGCCAGCAGCGTAGCTTGGGGGGGCAATGAGCAGTTCTTC. Residues: CASSVAWGGNEQFF.

The rearrangement joins TRBV5-4 to TRBJ1-3; D not resolved. The CDR3 runs 14 residues. V was shortened by 2 bases and J by 2 bases, with 8 bases between the two germline ends. The germline gives CDR1 SGHNT, CDR2 YYREEE (reference sequence). CDR3 nucleotides: TGTGCCAGCAGCTTTGGGTCCACTGGAAACACCATATATTTT. This codes for CASSFGSTGNTIYF.

The chain has TRBV7-9 and TRBJ2-3, with 9 bases fitting TRBD2. Germline CDR1 SEHNR, CDR2 FQNEAQ (reference sequence). The J segment lost 3 bases and the V segment lost 5 bases, leaving 6 bases of the junction unmatched. This CDR3 contains 15 residues. The CDR3 DNA is TGTGCCAGCAGCCGTGAGGCGGGGGGGACAGATACGCAGTATTTT. It translates to CASSREAGGTDTQYF.

In this sample, this clone turned up once. The chain is built from TRBV7-2 and TRBJ2-7, with D uncertain. There are 13 residues in the CDR3. CDR1 and CDR2 from the germline V gene are SGHTA and FQGNSA. V dropped 6 bases and J dropped 3 bases, with 12 bases sitting between them. The CDR3 DNA follows: TGTGCCAGCAGTAGCAGGCCCGACTACGAGCAGTACTTC. Amino acid sequence: CASSSRPDYEQYF.

The chain combines TRBV10-3 with TRBJ2-3, with TRBD2 matching over 12 bases. Trimming took 3 bases from V and 4 from J; bases not matched to a gene: 2. Germline lookup yields CDR1 ENHRY and CDR2 SYGVKD. The CDR3 has 15 amino acids. The CDR3 spells CAISELAGGPDTQYF. CDR3 DNA: TGTGCCATCAGTGAACTAGCGGGAGGACCAGATACGCAGTATTTT.

The rearrangement links TRBV2 to TRBJ2-1, with 12 bases lining up with TRBD2. Per the germline V gene, CDR1 is SNHLY and CDR2 is FYNNEI. V shed 8 bases, J shed 0 bases, and the junction held 20 bases outside the gene matches. This CDR3 is built from 21 residues. CDR3 bases: TGTGCCAGCGGTCTGGGACAGGCAGGGACTAGCGGGCCACACTCCTACAATGAGCAGTTCTTC. Amino acids: CASGLGQAGTSGPHSYNEQFF.

The count of this clone is one. J is TRBJ2-7 and V is TRBV29-1; possible D gene TRBD2, 5 bases. Trimming cost V 0 bases and J 1 base, with 7 bases left between them. The CDR3 extends over 13 amino acids. Looked up from germline, CDR1 is SQVTM and CDR2 is ANQGSEA. This CDR3 is CSVEDEGSYEQYF. CDR3 nucleotides: TGCAGCGTTGAAGACGAGGGATCCTACGAGCAGTACTTC.

The CDR3 spells CASSQIKNTEAFF. The DNA of the CDR3 is TGTGCCAGCAGCCAGATAAAGAACACTGAAGCTTTCTTT. The chain joins TRBV6-5 to TRBJ1-1; unclear D gene. The CDR3 is 13 residues long. The V gene lost 6 bases and the J gene lost 1 base, with 9 bases spanning the gap. The V gene's germline CDR1 is MNHEY and CDR2 SVGAGI.

Regarding this clone: The junction and the germline gene differ at one end; a read error may be behind it. This chain links TRBV11-2 with TRBJ2-5, with 7 bases that match TRBD1. Judging by the DNA end, TRBJ2-7 fits better; the J call may be wrong. The CDR3 is made up of 13 amino acids. The germline gives CDR1 SGHAT, CDR2 FQNNGV. The CDR3 bases are TGTGCCAGCAGCCTAGACAGGGTCTACGAGCAGTACTTC. The encoded protein is CASSLDRVYEQYF.

This chain connects TRBV27 to TRBJ1-1, with D possibly being TRBD1 (6 bases). Germline CDR1 and CDR2: MNHEY and SMNVEV (reference sequence). Trimming removed 7 bases at V and 4 bases at J, with 19 bases between. This CDR3 is 15 amino acids long. This CDR3 is CASNQGGRGSTEAFF. CDR3 nucleotides: TGTGCCAGCAACCAGGGAGGCAGGGGTTCCACTGAAGCTTTCTTT.

The chain combines TRBV30 with TRBJ1-5; possible D gene TRBD1, 6 bases. The V end lost 3 bases, the J end lost 6 bases, and 18 bases lay between the germline ends. This CDR3 is 15 amino acids long. The germline gives CDR1 GTSNPN, CDR2 SVGIG (reference sequence). CDR3 sequence reads: CAWREQGGTGQPQHF. As DNA, the CDR3 is TGTGCCTGGAGGGAACAGGGTGGAACGGGTCAGCCCCAGCATTTT.

This clone qualifies as medium-sized. The CDR3 is CASTLTAGLVPQHF. The DNA for the CDR3 is TGTGCCAGCACCCTGACGGCAGGATTGGTGCCCCAGCATTTT. This chain joins TRBV6-1 and TRBJ1-5; D call uncertain. Trimming shortened V by 7 bases and J by 9 bases, and 19 bases separated the two germline ends. The CDR3 spans 14 residues. Germline V lookup: CDR1 MNHNS, CDR2 SASEGT.

The chain couples TRBV27 to TRBJ1-2, with D maybe TRBD1 (6 bases). The V end was cut by 6 bases, the J end by 1 base, with 15 bases between. The CDR3 is 15 amino acids. CDR1 and CDR2 from the germline V gene are MNHEY and SMNVEV (reference sequence). The chain's CDR3 is CASSPRQVNNYGYTF. The CDR3, as DNA: TGTGCCAGCAGCCCCCGACAGGTCAATAACTATGGCTACACCTTC.

CDR3 nucleotides: TGCGCCAGCAGCTTGGCCGAGGGGTACTACGAGCAGTACTTC. This gives the protein CASSLAEGYYEQYF. V is TRBV5-1 and J is TRBJ2-7; D assignment may be TRBD1 or TRBD2 (5 bases each). V lost 0 bases to trimming and J lost 3 bases, with 10 bases between them. The CDR3 sequence is 14 residues long. Germline assignment: CDR1 SGHRS and CDR2 YFSETQ.

The genes are TRBV30 and TRBJ1-1; D call uncertain. Germline CDR1 is GTSNPN and CDR2 is SVGIG (reference sequence). Deletions cut 0 bases from V and 1 base from J, with 6 bases between. The CDR3 totals 13 residues. The CDR3 DNA reads as TGTGCCTGGAGTGTACGGAAGAACACTGAAGCTTTCTTT. Its translation: CAWSVRKNTEAFF.

In its sample, this clone was seen a few times. The chain links TRBV28 to TRBJ2-1; D perhaps matches TRBD2 (5 bases). Trimming took 4 bases from V and 7 from J, leaving 17 bases between them. The CDR3 consists of 15 residues. Germline V CDR1 and CDR2: MDHEN, SYDVKM. CDR3 loop: CASSSVATGLNEQFF. CDR3 sequence (DNA): TGTGCCAGCAGTTCAGTAGCGACTGGGTTGAATGAGCAGTTCTTC.

The J gene is TRBJ1-5, the V gene TRBV19, with D tentatively TRBD1 (5 bases). Trimming left V 3 bases short and J 5 bases short, with 11 bases between. The germline V gene has CDR1 LNHDA and CDR2 SQIVND (reference sequence). The CDR3 length is 14 residues. The CDR3 DNA reads as TGTGCCAGTAGTATGACGCGAGGGGATCAGCCCCAGCATTTT. Translated: CASSMTRGDQPQHF.

The chain uses TRBV10-3 and TRBJ2-7; unclear D gene. The CDR3 runs to 13 residues. The V gene lost 3 bases and the J gene lost 7 bases, with 13 bases spanning the gap. Germline lookup yields CDR1 ENHRY and CDR2 SYGVKD. The CDR3: CAISDLGSGEQYF. The CDR3 coding sequence is TGTGCCATCAGTGACCTTGGGTCTGGAGAGCAGTACTTC.

This clone was counted a single time. This sequence joins TRBV2 and TRBJ2-5; either TRBD1 or TRBD2 may fit D (6 bases each). TRBJ2-7 explains the end of the DNA better; the J call may be wrong. There are 12 residues in the CDR3. The germline V gene has CDR1 SNHLY and CDR2 FYNNEI. CDR3 in DNA: TGTGCCAGCAGTGAGAGGGGGGACGAGCAGTACTTC. It specifies CASSERGDEQYF.

The chain uses TRBV5-4 and TRBJ2-1; TRBD2 agrees at 7 bases. Germline V lookup: CDR1 SGHNT, CDR2 YYREEE (reference sequence). V trimming: 0 bases; J trimming: 8 bases; junction bases outside the gene matches: 2. CDR3 length: 13 amino acids. CDR3 protein: CASSLDGGDEQFF. CDR3 in DNA: TGTGCCAGCAGCTTGGATGGGGGGGATGAGCAGTTCTTC.

J is TRBJ1-2 and V is TRBV19, with TRBD1 matching 8 bases. The CDR3 has 14 residues. J was trimmed by 4 bases and V by 3 bases; bases with no gene match: 4. Germline CDR1 and CDR2: LNHDA and SQIVND (reference sequence). The CDR3 protein is CASSIPGGSYGYTF. CDR3 DNA: TGTGCCAGTAGTATCCCAGGGGGCTCCTATGGCTACACCTTC.

V gene TRBV10-3 combines with J gene TRBJ2-3; no clear D. V was trimmed by 3 bases and J by 1 base, leaving 11 bases between them. This CDR3 has 15 residues. Germline V lookup: CDR1 ENHRY, CDR2 SYGVKD. The CDR3 region has the DNA TGTGCCATCAGTGATGCTGGGGTTGGCACAGATACGCAGTATTTT. Translating gives CAISDAGVGTDTQYF.

The CDR3 region is CAWATGANQPQHF. The CDR3 DNA reads TGTGCCTGGGCAACAGGAGCCAATCAGCCCCAGCATTTT. V and J are TRBV30 and TRBJ1-5; D possibly corresponds to TRBD1 (5 bases). The V gene's germline CDR1 is GTSNPN and CDR2 SVGIG (reference sequence). The CDR3 consists of 13 residues. The V end lost 5 bases, the J end lost 3 bases, and 11 bases lay between the germline ends.

In this sample, this clone turned up a few times. V is TRBV2 and J is TRBJ1-6; 7 bases fit TRBD1. Germline V CDR1 and CDR2: SNHLY, FYNNEI. This CDR3 region has 15 residues. Unmatched junction bases numbered 7, after V lost 5 bases and J lost 6 bases. CDR3 residues: CASSLQGGANSPLHF. Here the CDR3 DNA reads TGTGCCAGCAGTCTCCAGGGGGGGGCTAATTCACCCCTCCACTTT.

The rearrangement links TRBV5-1 to TRBJ1-4; D remains unclear. This CDR3 has 14 amino acids. Looked up from germline, CDR1 is SGHRS and CDR2 is YFSETQ. V lost 0 bases and J lost 4, with 7 bases in between. CDR3 in amino acids: CASSLDGFNEKLFF. The CDR3 nucleotides read TGCGCCAGCAGCTTGGACGGCTTTAATGAAAAACTGTTTTTT.

This clone came up a few times. The chain joins TRBV12-2 to TRBJ1-2. TRBV12-2 is a documented pseudogene. The CDR3 runs to 16 residues. CDR3 sequence: CASRLGAPFEAYGYTF. Written as DNA, the CDR3 is TGTGCAAGTCGCTTAGGAGCGCCTTTCGAGGCCTATGGCTACACCTTC.

The chain uses TRBV25-1 and TRBJ1-1; D not resolved. With 1 base removed from V and 1 base from J, the gap between germline ends came to 10 bases. The germline V gene encodes CDR1 MGHDK and CDR2 SYGVNS. The CDR3 extends over 15 amino acids. The CDR3 loop reads CASSEFSGKNTEAFF. The CDR3 nucleotides read TGTGCCAGCAGTGAATTCTCCGGGAAGAACACTGAAGCTTTCTTT.

This chain connects TRBV6-1 to TRBJ2-3, with 10 nucleotides matching TRBD2. The germline CDR1 and CDR2 sequences are MNHNS and SASEGT. The CDR3 is 17 residues long. V dropped 0 bases and J dropped 3; count of bases not matched to a gene: 6. The CDR3 is CASSEALAGRSTDTQYF. DNA for the CDR3: TGTGCCAGCAGTGAAGCACTAGCGGGAAGGAGTACAGATACGCAGTATTTT.

V and J are TRBV19 and TRBJ1-1; D gene ambiguous. CDR1 and CDR2 (germline): LNHDA, SQIVND (reference sequence). V was shortened by 1 base and J by 8 bases, with 11 bases between the two germline ends. The CDR3 is 13 residues long. CDR3 amino acids: CASSIVKWREAFF. For the CDR3, the DNA is TGTGCCAGTAGTATAGTAAAATGGCGGGAAGCTTTCTTT.

The chain is built from TRBV19 and TRBJ1-5; D might be TRBD1 (6 bases). Per the germline V gene, CDR1 is LNHDA and CDR2 is SQIVND (reference sequence). The CDR3 runs to 15 residues. V was clipped by 2 bases and J by 6 bases, with 14 bases between them. CDR3 in amino acids: CASSISRGGLQPQHF. DNA for the CDR3: TGTGCCAGTAGTATAAGCAGGGGAGGTCTTCAGCCCCAGCATTTT.

This chain links TRBV19 with TRBJ2-1; 9 bases are shared with TRBD2. CDR1 is LNHDA, CDR2 SQIVND, per germline (reference sequence). The V and J ends lost 3 bases and 1 base, in that order; junction bases with no gene match: 4. The CDR3 is 16 residues long. CDR3 loop: CASSMGGLASYNEQFF. The CDR3 DNA follows: TGTGCCAGTAGTATGGGGGGACTAGCTTCCTACAATGAGCAGTTCTTC. Full variable domain (missing parts from reference TRBV19 and TRBJ2-1): DGGITQSPKYLFRKEGQNVTLSCEQNLNHDAMYWYRQDPGQGLRLIYYSQIVNDFQKGDIAEGYSVSREKKESFPLTVTSAQKNPTAFYLCASSMGGLASYNEQFFGPGTRLTVL.